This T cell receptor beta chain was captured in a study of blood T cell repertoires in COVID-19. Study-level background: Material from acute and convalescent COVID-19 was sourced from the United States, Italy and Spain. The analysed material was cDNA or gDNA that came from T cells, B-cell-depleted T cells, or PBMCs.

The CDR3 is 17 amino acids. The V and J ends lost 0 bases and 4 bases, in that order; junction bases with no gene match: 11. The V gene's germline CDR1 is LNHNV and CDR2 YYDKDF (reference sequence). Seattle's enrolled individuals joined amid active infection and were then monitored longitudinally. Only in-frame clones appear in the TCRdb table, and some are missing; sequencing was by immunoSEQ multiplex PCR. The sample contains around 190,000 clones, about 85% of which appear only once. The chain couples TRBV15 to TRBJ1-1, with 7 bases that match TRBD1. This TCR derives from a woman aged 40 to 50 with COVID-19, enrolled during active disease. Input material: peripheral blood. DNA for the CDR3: TGTGCCACCAGCAGAGATCGTATCAGGGGGGTGGGCACTGAAGCTTTCTTT. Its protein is CATSRDRIRGVGTEAFF.